The present entry profiles one T cell receptor (beta chain) with its context. The source of the sample is a study of cytotoxic CD8 clonotypes in ibrutinib-treated CLL. Generated by immunoSEQ multiplex PCR, the TCRdb table keeps only in-frame clones and is missing some. This sample carries about 40,000 clones, roughly 70% of them seen once, and the ten largest clones take about 9.5%. The CDR3 has 15 residues. The J segment lost 3 bases and the V segment lost 5 bases, leaving 6 bases of the junction unmatched. CDR1 is SGHTA, CDR2 FQGNSA, per germline. Sequenced material: PBMCs, taken at disease progression, from a patient treated with ibrutinib. J is TRBJ2-1 and V is TRBV7-2, with TRBD1 matching over 8 bases. This TCR was recovered from a human donor with chronic lymphocytic leukemia. Written as DNA, the CDR3 is TGTGCCAGCAGCCTAGACAGGGGAGGCTACAATGAGCAGTTCTTC. This codes for CASSLDRGGYNEQFF.